This T cell receptor beta chain is from a study of T cell clonality in common variable immunodeficiency. Overall study results and limits: Shared TCRbeta clones were fewer between CVID subjects than controls.

Some clones are missing from TCRdb's copy, which holds only in-frame ones; the method was immunoSEQ multiplex PCR. Singletons are absent from the sample, which has approximately 51,000 clones. This clone was seen at least ten times. Its specificity is not known. The observed sequence ends 3 residues before the CDR3 terminus, with the missing tail filled in from the germline J gene. Germline lookup yields CDR1 LGHNA and CDR2 YNFKEQ. The CDR3 runs 17 residues. The junction had 10 bases not matched to a gene; V was cut back by 2 bases and J by 6 bases. Both groups were predominantly of Caucasian heritage.

This chain links TRBV4-2 with TRBJ2-3, with 11 bases aligning to TRBD2. The TCR sequence derives from a person between 18 and 75 years old in good health. Sequenced material: peripheral blood mononuclear cells. CDR3 in amino acids: CASSQRTSGLDWDTQYF. The CDR3 bases that were read are TGTGCCAGCAGCCAAAGGACTAGCGGGCTTGATTGGGATACG.